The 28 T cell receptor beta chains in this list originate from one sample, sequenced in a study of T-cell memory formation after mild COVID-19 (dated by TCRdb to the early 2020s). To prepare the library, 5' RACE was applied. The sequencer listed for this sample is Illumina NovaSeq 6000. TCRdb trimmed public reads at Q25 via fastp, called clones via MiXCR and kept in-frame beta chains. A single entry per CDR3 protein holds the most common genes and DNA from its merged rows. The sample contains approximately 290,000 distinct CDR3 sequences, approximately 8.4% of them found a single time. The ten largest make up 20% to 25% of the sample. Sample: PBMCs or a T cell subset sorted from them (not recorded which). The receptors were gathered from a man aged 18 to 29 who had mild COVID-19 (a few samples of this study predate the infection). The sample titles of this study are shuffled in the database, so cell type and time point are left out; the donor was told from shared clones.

The CDR3 DNA is TGCAGTGCTAAGGACAGTCCGGGTCTGCGCCCGCACGAGCAGTACTTC. Amino acids: CSAKDSPGLRPHEQYF. V usage is TRBV20-1 and J usage is TRBJ2-7; tentative D call: TRBD1 (6 bases). V was cut by 4 bases and J by 5 bases, with 24 bases left in between. The CDR3 is 16 amino acids. Looked up from germline, CDR1 is DFQATT and CDR2 is SNEGSKA (reference sequence).

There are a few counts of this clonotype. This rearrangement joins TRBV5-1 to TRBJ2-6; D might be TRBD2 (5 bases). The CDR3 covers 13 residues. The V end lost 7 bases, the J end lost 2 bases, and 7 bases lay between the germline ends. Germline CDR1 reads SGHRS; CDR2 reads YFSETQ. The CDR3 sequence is CASSGTGANVLTF. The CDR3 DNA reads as TGCGCCAGCTCCGGGACTGGGGCCAACGTCCTGACTTTC.

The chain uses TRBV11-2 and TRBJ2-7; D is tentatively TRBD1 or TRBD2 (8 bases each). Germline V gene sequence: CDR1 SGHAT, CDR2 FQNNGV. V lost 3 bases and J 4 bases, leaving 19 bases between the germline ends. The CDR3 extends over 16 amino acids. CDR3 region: CASSLPGGTGIYEQYF. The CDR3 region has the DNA TGTGCCAGCAGCTTGCCGGGGGGGACAGGAATTTACGAGCAGTACTTC.

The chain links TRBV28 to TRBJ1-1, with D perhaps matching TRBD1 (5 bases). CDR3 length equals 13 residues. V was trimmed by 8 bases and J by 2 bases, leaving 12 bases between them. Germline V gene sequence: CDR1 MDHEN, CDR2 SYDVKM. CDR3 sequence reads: CASFRGRNTEAFF. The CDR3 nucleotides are TGTGCCAGCTTTAGGGGCAGAAACACTGAAGCTTTCTTT.

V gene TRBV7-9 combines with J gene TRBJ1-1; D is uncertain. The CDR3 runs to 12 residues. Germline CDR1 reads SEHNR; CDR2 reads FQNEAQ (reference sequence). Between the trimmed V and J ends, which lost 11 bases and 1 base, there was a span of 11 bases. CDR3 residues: CAGSRENTEAFF. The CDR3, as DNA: TGTGCCGGTTCGAGGGAGAACACTGAAGCTTTCTTT.

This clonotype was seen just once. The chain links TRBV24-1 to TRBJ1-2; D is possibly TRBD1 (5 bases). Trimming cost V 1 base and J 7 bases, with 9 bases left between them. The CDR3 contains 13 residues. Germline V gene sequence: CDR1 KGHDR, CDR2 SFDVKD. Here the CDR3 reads CATSDFWGFGYTF. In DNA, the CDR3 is TGTGCCACCAGTGATTTTTGGGGGTTTGGCTACACCTTC.

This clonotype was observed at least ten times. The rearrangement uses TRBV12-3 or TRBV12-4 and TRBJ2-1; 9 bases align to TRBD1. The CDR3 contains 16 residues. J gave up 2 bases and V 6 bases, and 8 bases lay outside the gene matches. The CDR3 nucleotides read TGTGCCAGCAGCCAACTCGGGACAGGGCCCTACAATGAGCAGTTCTTC. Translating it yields CASSQLGTGPYNEQFF.

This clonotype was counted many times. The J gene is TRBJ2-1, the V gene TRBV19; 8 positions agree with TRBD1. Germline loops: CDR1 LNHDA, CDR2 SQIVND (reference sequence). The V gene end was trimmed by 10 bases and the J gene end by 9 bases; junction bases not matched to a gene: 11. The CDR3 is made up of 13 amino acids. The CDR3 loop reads CATRTGYIGEQFF. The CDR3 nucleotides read TGTGCCACTCGGACAGGGTATATTGGTGAGCAGTTCTTC.

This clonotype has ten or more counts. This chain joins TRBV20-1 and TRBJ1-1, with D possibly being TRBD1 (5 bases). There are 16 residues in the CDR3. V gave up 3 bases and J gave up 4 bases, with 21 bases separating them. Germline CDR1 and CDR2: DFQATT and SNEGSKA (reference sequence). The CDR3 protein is CSARGFTGGRGTEAFF. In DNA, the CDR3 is TGCAGTGCTAGGGGCTTTACCGGGGGACGTGGCACTGAAGCTTTCTTT.

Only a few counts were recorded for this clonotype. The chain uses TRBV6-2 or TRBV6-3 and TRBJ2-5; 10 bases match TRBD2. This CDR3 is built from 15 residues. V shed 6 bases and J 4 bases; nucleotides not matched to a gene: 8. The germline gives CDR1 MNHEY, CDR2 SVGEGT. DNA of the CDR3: TGTGCCAGCAGCCCTTGGACTAGCGGACCAGAGACCCAGTACTTC. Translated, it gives CASSPWTSGPETQYF.

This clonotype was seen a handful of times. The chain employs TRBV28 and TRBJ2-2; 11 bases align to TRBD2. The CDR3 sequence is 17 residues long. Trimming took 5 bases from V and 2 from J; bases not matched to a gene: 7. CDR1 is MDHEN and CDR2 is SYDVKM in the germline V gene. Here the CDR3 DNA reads TGTGCCAGCAGTCCGGCCCTAGCGGGGGGCAACACCGGGGAGCTGTTTTTT. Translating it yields CASSPALAGGNTGELFF.

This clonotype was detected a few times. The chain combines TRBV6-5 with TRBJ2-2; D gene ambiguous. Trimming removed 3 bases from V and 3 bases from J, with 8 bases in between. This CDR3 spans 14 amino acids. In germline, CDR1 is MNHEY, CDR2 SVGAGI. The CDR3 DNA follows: TGTGCCAGCAGTTATAAAGGAGACACCGGGGAGCTGTTTTTT. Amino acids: CASSYKGDTGELFF.

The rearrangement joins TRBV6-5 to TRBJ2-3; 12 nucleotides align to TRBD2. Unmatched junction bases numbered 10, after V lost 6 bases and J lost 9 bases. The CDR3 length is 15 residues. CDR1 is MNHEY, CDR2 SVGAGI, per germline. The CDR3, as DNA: TGTGCCAGCAGCCTAGCGGGGGGGCTCCAGGAGACGCAGTATTTT. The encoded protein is CASSLAGGLQETQYF.

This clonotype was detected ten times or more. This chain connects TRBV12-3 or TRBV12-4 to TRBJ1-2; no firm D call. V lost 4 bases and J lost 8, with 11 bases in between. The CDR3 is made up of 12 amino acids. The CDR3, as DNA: TGTGCCAGCAGTTCGGCGCCTCGAGGCTACACCTTC. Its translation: CASSSAPRGYTF.

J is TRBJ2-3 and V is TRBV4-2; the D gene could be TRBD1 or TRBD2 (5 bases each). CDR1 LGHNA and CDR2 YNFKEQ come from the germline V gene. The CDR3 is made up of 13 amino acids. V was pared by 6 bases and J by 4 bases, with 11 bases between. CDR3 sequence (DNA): TGTGCCAGCAGTTGGGTGGGGGCAGATACGCAGTATTTT. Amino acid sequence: CASSWVGADTQYF.

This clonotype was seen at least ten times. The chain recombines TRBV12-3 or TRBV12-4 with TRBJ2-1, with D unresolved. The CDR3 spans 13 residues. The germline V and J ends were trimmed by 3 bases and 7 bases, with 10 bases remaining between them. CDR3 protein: CASSFQEWNEQFF. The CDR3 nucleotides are TGTGCCAGCAGTTTTCAGGAGTGGAATGAGCAGTTCTTC.

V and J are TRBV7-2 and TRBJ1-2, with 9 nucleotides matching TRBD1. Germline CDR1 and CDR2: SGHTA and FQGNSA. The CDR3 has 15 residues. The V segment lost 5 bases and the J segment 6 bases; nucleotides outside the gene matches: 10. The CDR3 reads CASSLWGDRDDGYTF. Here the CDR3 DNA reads TGTGCCAGCAGCCTCTGGGGGGACAGGGATGATGGCTACACCTTC.

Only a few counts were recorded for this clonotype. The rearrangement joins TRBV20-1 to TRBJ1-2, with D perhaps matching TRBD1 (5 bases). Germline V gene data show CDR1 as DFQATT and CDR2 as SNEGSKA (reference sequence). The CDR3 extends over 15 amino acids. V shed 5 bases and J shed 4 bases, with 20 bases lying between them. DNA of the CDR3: TGCAGTGCTCCTGCATGGGGACCGAAAGGCTATGGCTACACCTTC. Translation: CSAPAWGPKGYGYTF.

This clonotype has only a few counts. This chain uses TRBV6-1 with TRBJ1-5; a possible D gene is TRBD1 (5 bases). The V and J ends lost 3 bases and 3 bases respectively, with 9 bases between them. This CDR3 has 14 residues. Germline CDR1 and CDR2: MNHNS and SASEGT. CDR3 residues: CASSDGGANQPQHF. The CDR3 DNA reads TGTGCCAGCAGTGACGGCGGGGCCAATCAGCCCCAGCATTTT.

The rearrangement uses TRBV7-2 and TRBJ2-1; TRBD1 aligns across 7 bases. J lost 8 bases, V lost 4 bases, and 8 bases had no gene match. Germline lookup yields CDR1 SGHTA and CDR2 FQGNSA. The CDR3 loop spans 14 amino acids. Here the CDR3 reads CASSSFTGADEQFF. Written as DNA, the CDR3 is TGTGCCAGCAGCTCGTTTACAGGGGCGGATGAGCAGTTCTTC. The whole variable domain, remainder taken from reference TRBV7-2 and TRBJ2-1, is GAGVSQSPSNKVTEKGKDVELRCDPISGHTALYWYRQSLGQGLEFLIYFQGNSAPDKSGLPSDRFSAERTGGSVSTLTIQRTQQEDSAVYLCASSSFTGADEQFFGPGTRLTVL.

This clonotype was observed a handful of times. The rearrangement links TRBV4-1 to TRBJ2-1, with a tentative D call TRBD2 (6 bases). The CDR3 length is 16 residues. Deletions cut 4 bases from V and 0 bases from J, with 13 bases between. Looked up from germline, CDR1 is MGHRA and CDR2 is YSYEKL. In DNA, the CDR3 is TGCGCCAGCAGCCGGCTACCGGGAGTCTCCTACAATGAGCAGTTCTTC. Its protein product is CASSRLPGVSYNEQFF.

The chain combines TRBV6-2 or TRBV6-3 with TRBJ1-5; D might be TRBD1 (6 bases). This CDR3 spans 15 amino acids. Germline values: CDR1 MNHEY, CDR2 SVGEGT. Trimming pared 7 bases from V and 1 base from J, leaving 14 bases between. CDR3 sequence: CASIEGGRSNQPQHF. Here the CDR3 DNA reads TGTGCCAGCATCGAGGGGGGACGGAGCAATCAGCCCCAGCATTTT.

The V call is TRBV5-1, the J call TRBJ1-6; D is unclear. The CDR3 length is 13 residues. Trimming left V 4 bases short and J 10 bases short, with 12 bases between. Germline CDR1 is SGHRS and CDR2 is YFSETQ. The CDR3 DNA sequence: TGCGCCAGCAGCCTTCGGGTTGGCTCACCCCTCCACTTT. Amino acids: CASSLRVGSPLHF.

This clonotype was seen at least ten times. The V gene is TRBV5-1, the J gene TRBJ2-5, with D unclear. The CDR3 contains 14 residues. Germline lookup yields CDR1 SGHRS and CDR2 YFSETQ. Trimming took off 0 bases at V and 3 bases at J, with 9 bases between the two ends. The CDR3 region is CASSLVDTEETQYF. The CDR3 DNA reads TGCGCCAGCAGCTTGGTCGATACCGAAGAGACCCAGTACTTC.

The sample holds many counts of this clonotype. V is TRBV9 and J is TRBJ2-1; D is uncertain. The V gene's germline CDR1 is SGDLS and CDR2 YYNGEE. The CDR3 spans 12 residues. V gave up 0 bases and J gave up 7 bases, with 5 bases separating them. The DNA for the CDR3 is TGTGCCAGCAGCGTAGACAGAAATGAGCAGTTCTTC. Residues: CASSVDRNEQFF.

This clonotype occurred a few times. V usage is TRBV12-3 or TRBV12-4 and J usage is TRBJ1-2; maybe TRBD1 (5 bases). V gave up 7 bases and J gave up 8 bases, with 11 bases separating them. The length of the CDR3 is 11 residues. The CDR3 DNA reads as TGTGCCAGCACCATAGGGGTCGGCTACACCTTC. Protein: CASTIGVGYTF.

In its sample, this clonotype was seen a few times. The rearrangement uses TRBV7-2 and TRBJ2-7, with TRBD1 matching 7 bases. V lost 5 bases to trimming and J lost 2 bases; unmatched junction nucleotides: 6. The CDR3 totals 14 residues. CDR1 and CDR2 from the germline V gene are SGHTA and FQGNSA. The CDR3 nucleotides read TGTGCCAGCAGCAGACCGGGACAGACCTACGAGCAGTACTTC. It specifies CASSRPGQTYEQYF. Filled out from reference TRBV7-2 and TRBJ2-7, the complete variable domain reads GAGVSQSPSNKVTEKGKDVELRCDPISGHTALYWYRQSLGQGLEFLIYFQGNSAPDKSGLPSDRFSAERTGGSVSTLTIQRTQQEDSAVYLCASSRPGQTYEQYFGPGTRLTVT.

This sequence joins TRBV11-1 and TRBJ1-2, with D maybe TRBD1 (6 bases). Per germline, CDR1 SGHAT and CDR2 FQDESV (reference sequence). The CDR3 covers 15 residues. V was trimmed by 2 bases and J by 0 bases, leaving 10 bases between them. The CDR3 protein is CASSLPGVANYGYTF. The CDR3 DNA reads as TGTGCCAGCAGCTTACCAGGGGTCGCTAACTATGGCTACACCTTC.